This T cell receptor beta chain originates from a study of blood T cell repertoires in COVID-19. This CDR3 has 16 amino acids. Per germline, CDR1 MDHEN and CDR2 SYDVKM. V lost 1 base and J lost 3; bases outside the gene matches: 6. Using immunoSEQ multiplex PCR, the repertoire was profiled, and TCRdb retains in-frame clones only, with some absent. Of roughly 200,000 clones in the sample, roughly 73% were seen once. The V and J genes are TRBV28 and TRBJ2-1; TRBD1 aligns across 7 bases. This receptor was taken from a woman aged 80 or over with active or convalescent COVID-19. The sequenced material came from peripheral blood. The CDR3 region has the DNA TGTGCCAGCAGTTTATCCGGCCAGGGGGACTACAATGAGCAGTTCTTC. Protein sequence: CASSLSGQGDYNEQFF.